In its sample, the clone carrying this T cell receptor (beta chain) was seen a few times. Antigen unknown. This CDR3 has 15 residues. From germline, CDR1 is DFQATT and CDR2 SNEGSKA (reference sequence). V lost 2 bases and J lost 5, with 16 bases in between. Primers used in a second PCR of about 7 to 11 cycles were a sample-barcoded 5' primer and a J-beta primer mix. In TCRdb, the 5' RACE reads were re-called with MiXCR into one record per CDR3 protein. This sample carries about 1.8 million distinct CDR3 sequences, less than 50% of them seen once, and the ten largest clones take about 2.1%. This sample was taken from a study of blood T cells in healthy people across ages. Whole-study context: Per two T cells, about one barcoded beta molecule was captured through template switching. Findings and limits, study-wide: Roughly linear age-related decline in beta diversity appeared, significant by age 40.

The chain couples TRBV20-1 to TRBJ2-4; D may be TRBD2 (6 bases). The sequence came from a middle-aged woman in good health. Sequencing used blood. This chain's CDR3 is CSARQLEGTQNIQYF. Here the CDR3 DNA reads TGCAGTGCTAGACAACTGGAGGGGACCCAAAACATTCAGTACTTC.